This record looks at one T cell receptor (beta chain) sequence and its context. This entry is derived from a study of identical twins. Germline trimming cut 7 bases from V and 7 bases from J; bases unmatched to any gene: 5. Germline values: CDR1 MNHEY, CDR2 SVGEGT. The CDR3 runs to 14 residues. TCRdb re-called the 5' RACE reads through MiXCR, storing one row per CDR3 protein. The sample holds 500,000 to 600,000 distinct CDR3 sequences, roughly 21% seen once. In addition, the sample was reused for a study of T cells expressing NK-cell markers.

This chain uses TRBV6-2 or TRBV6-3 with TRBJ2-1; 12 bases align to TRBD2. The sequence came from a woman between 18 and 29 years old in good health. Material for sequencing was CD4+ T cells sorted from blood. The CDR3 nucleotides are TGTGCCAGCATCGGGACTAGCGGGTGGAATGAGCAGTTCTTC. As protein: CASIGTSGWNEQFF.